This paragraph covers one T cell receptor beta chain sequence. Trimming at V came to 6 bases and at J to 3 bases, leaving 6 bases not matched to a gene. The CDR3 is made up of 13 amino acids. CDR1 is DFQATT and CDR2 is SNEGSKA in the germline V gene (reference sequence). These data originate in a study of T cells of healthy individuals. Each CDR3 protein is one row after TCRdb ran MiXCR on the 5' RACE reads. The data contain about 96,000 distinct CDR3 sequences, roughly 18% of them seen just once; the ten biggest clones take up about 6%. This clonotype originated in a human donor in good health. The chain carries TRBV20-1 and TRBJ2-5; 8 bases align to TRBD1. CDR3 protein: CSAGPGQEETQYF. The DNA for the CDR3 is TGCAGTGCGGGACCGGGACAGGAAGAGACCCAGTACTTC.